The subject of this entry is one TCR beta chain. This sample was taken from a study of blood T cell repertoires in COVID-19. Study details: From the United States, Italy and Spain came samples of acute and convalescent COVID-19. Nucleic acid was either cDNA or gDNA, and it came from T cells, B-cell-depleted T cells, or PBMCs.

As processed by the authors: From reference gene primer amplification, estimates of nucleated cell counts were derived. Clones were read by immunoSEQ multiplex PCR, and TCRdb kept only the in-frame ones, dropping some. The DNA gave D and trimming, while V, J and clone size come from that table. The profile shows about 150,000 clones, about 87% of them singletons. What was sequenced was peripheral blood. This clonotype was sampled from a human donor with COVID-19, enrolled during active disease. The donor label of this sample is uncertain.

The CDR3 DNA reads as TGTGCCAGCAGCCAACAGATTAACTATGGCTACACCTTC. It specifies CASSQQINYGYTF. The chain uses TRBV14 and TRBJ1-2, with unresolved D. V shed 2 bases and J shed 1 base, with 5 bases lying between them. The germline CDR1 and CDR2 sequences are SGHDN and FVKESK. The CDR3 extends over 13 amino acids.